The 27 T cell receptor beta chains listed next were all sequenced from one sample in a study of blood T cell repertoires in COVID-19. The protocol was immunoSEQ multiplex PCR, while the TCRdb copy is restricted to in-frame clones and leaves out a portion. The profile shows 110,000 to 150,000 clones, roughly 85% of them singletons. Sample: peripheral blood. The receptor set was obtained from a man aged 45-60 years with acute or convalescent COVID-19.

This clone was recorded only once. CDR3 DNA sequence: TGTGCCAGCAGCGTAGAATCGGGGAATTCCTACAATGAGCAGTTCTTC. Translated, it gives CASSVESGNSYNEQFF. The chain has TRBV9 and TRBJ2-1; TRBD2 might be the D (5 bases). In germline, CDR1 is SGDLS, CDR2 YYNGEE. Trimming stripped 0 bases from V and 1 base from J, with 11 bases between. The CDR3 contains 16 residues.

The rearrangement joins TRBV28 to TRBJ2-5; tentatively, D is TRBD2 (5 bases). The V end lost 3 bases, the J end lost 6 bases, and 17 bases lay between the germline ends. CDR3 length: 15 residues. CDR1 MDHEN and CDR2 SYDVKM come from the germline V gene. CDR3 in amino acids: CASSLYQDLRKTQYF. CDR3 sequence (DNA): TGTGCCAGCAGTTTGTATCAGGACTTGCGTAAGACCCAGTACTTC.

This clone was found once. As DNA, the CDR3 is TGTGCCAGCAGCTTAGGGACTAGCGGGAGTCAGTATTTT. It translates to CASSLGTSGSQYF. The V and J genes are TRBV7-9 and TRBJ2-3, with 13 positions matching TRBD2. The germline V gene has CDR1 SEHNR and CDR2 FQNEAQ (reference sequence). The CDR3 loop spans 13 amino acids. Trimming at V came to 1 base and at J to 12 bases, leaving 1 base not matched to a gene.

The chain recombines TRBV3-1 (or the pseudogene TRBV3-2) with TRBJ2-7; TRBD2 is a possible D gene (5 bases). This CDR3 contains 14 residues. CDR1 and CDR2 (germline): LGHDT, YNNKEL (reference sequence). V was trimmed by 3 bases and J by 0 bases, leaving 9 bases between them. DNA for the CDR3: TGTGCCAGCAGCCATGGGCGGGTCTCCTACGAGCAGTACTTC. This codes for CASSHGRVSYEQYF.

This clone was seen more than once but under ten times. The CDR3 here is CASSLPPGPMTYEQYF. In DNA form, the CDR3 reads TGTGCCAGCAGTTTACCCCCAGGGCCCATGACCTACGAGCAGTACTTC. J is TRBJ2-7 and V is TRBV28; tentatively, D is TRBD1 (5 bases). This CDR3 contains 16 residues. Germline CDR1 MDHEN, CDR2 SYDVKM. V lost 2 bases and J 2 bases, leaving 16 bases between the germline ends.

The chain combines TRBV10-3 with TRBJ1-2, with no clear D. The CDR3 is made up of 14 amino acids. CDR1 and CDR2 from the germline V gene are ENHRY and SYGVKD. With 3 bases removed from V and 4 bases from J, the gap between germline ends came to 12 bases. Here the CDR3 DNA reads TGTGCCATCAGTGAAACCCCTGCCAGCTATGGCTACACCTTC. This sequence encodes CAISETPASYGYTF.

The V and J genes are TRBV19 and TRBJ1-1; possibly TRBD1 for D (6 bases). The V end lost 5 bases, the J end lost 0 bases, and 10 bases lay between the germline ends. CDR3 size: 14 residues. Germline V gene sequence: CDR1 LNHDA, CDR2 SQIVND (reference sequence). CDR3 sequence: CASSSDRLNTEAFF. CDR3 DNA: TGTGCCAGTAGTTCAGACAGGCTGAACACTGAAGCTTTCTTT. The full variable domain, with the rest looked up from reference TRBV19 and TRBJ1-1, is DGGITQSPKYLFRKEGQNVTLSCEQNLNHDAMYWYRQDPGQGLRLIYYSQIVNDFQKGDIAEGYSVSREKKESFPLTVTSAQKNPTAFYLCASSSDRLNTEAFFGQGTRLTVV.

The chain joins TRBV12-5 to TRBJ2-5, with a weak D call TRBD2 (5 bases). The V and J ends lost 5 bases and 4 bases respectively, with 8 bases between them. The CDR3 consists of 12 residues. CDR1 LGHNT and CDR2 FRNRAP come from the germline V gene. CDR3 amino acids: CASGAEGETQYF. The CDR3 bases are TGTGCTAGTGGTGCCGAGGGAGAGACCCAGTACTTC.

This clone has a handful of counts. The chain links TRBV5-1 to TRBJ1-3, with TRBD1 matching over 9 bases. After removal of 4 bases from V and 0 bases from J, the junction contained 8 bases not matched to a gene. Germline lookup yields CDR1 SGHRS and CDR2 YFSETQ. The CDR3 length is 17 residues. This CDR3 is CASSLGQGPGSGNTIYF. CDR3 coding DNA: TGCGCCAGCAGCCTAGGACAGGGGCCGGGCTCTGGAAACACCATATATTTT.

This CDR3 reads CASSVEAGGFYEQYF. In nucleotides, the CDR3 is TGTGCCAGCAGCGTAGAGGCAGGGGGCTTCTACGAGCAGTACTTC. The chain employs TRBV9 and TRBJ2-7; 8 bases fit TRBD1. Trimming cost V 0 bases and J 3 bases; bases outside gene matches: 5. Looked up from germline, CDR1 is SGDLS and CDR2 is YYNGEE. CDR3 length equals 15 residues.

This chain joins TRBV2 and TRBJ2-1; 7 bases match TRBD1. This CDR3 is 12 amino acids long. J was trimmed by 7 bases and V by 7 bases; bases with no gene match: 4. Germline V lookup: CDR1 SNHLY, CDR2 FYNNEI. This chain's CDR3 is CASNEQGNEQFF. The CDR3 DNA sequence: TGTGCCAGCAACGAACAGGGGAATGAGCAGTTCTTC.

There are a few counts of this clone. The chain carries TRBV2 and TRBJ1-1, with 8 bases matching TRBD1. The CDR3 runs 14 residues. Germline CDR1 reads SNHLY; CDR2 reads FYNNEI. V was clipped by 4 bases and J by 4 bases; unmatched bases: 5. CDR3 loop: CASSADREGTEAFF. CDR3 coding DNA: TGTGCCAGCAGTGCGGACAGGGAAGGCACTGAAGCTTTCTTT.

The chain uses TRBV4-1 and TRBJ1-2; D is unclear. The CDR3 has 15 residues. CDR1 MGHRA and CDR2 YSYEKL come from the germline V gene. V lost 0 bases, J lost 6 bases, and 14 bases lay in between. The CDR3 protein is CASSQDVLRRDGYTF. As DNA, the CDR3 is TGCGCCAGCAGCCAAGATGTCTTGAGGCGCGATGGCTACACCTTC.

This clone turned up a few times. The CDR3 loop is CASSYSPGEVLYEQYF. For the CDR3, the DNA is TGTGCCAGCAGTTACTCGCCAGGGGAAGTTTTGTACGAGCAGTACTTC. The rearrangement uses TRBV6-5 and TRBJ2-7, with D maybe TRBD1 (6 bases). V dropped 0 bases and J dropped 4 bases, with 16 bases sitting between them. Germline V CDR1 and CDR2: MNHEY, SVGAGI. This CDR3 contains 16 residues.

The chain recombines TRBV27 with TRBJ1-6, with a tentative D call TRBD1 (6 bases). CDR1 MNHEY and CDR2 SMNVEV come from the germline V gene (reference sequence). The CDR3 is 14 residues long. The V end lost 6 bases, the J end lost 6 bases, and 12 bases lay between the germline ends. CDR3 sequence reads: CASRIGTINSPLHF. The CDR3 region has the DNA TGTGCCAGCAGAATCGGGACAATTAATTCACCCCTCCACTTT.

The V call is TRBV5-6, the J call TRBJ2-5, with TRBD1 matching 7 bases. With 1 base clipped from V and 5 bases from J, the junction kept 5 bases outside the gene matches. This CDR3 is built from 14 residues. Looked up from germline, CDR1 is SGHDT and CDR2 is YYEEEE. CDR3 residues: CASSLSPTGETQYF. The CDR3 nucleotides read TGTGCCAGCAGCTTGTCCCCGACAGGGGAGACCCAGTACTTC.

This chain connects TRBV2 to TRBJ1-2, with 8 positions matching TRBD1. Germline values: CDR1 SNHLY, CDR2 FYNNEI. V gave up 4 bases and J gave up 3 bases; unmatched junction bases: 4. The CDR3 has 14 amino acids. The chain's CDR3 is CASSVNRGDYGYTF. Here the CDR3 DNA reads TGTGCCAGCAGTGTTAACAGGGGGGACTATGGCTACACCTTC.

The rearrangement uses TRBV6-6 and TRBJ1-1; D not resolved. This CDR3 comprises 13 residues. Germline assignment: CDR1 MNHNY and CDR2 SVGAGI (reference sequence). V dropped 3 bases and J dropped 0 bases, with 5 bases sitting between them. CDR3 residues: CASSYQMNTEAFF. DNA for the CDR3: TGTGCCAGCAGTTATCAGATGAACACTGAAGCTTTCTTT.

This clone was found once. CDR3 coding DNA: TGTGCCAGCAGTGACCGACAGTTCAATCAGCCCCAGCATTTT. It specifies CASSDRQFNQPQHF. The V gene is TRBV25-1, the J gene TRBJ1-5; D may be TRBD1 (5 bases). With 3 bases removed from V and 3 bases from J, the gap between germline ends came to 9 bases. Germline CDR1 is MGHDK and CDR2 is SYGVNS. CDR3 length: 14 amino acids.

This clone was detected once. The chain joins TRBV20-1 to TRBJ1-3; no clear D. The V gene's germline CDR1 is DFQATT and CDR2 SNEGSKA (reference sequence). The CDR3 contains 11 residues. The V gene lost 3 bases and the J gene lost 4 bases, with 4 bases spanning the gap. The DNA of the CDR3 is TGCAGTGCTAGTTCGGGAAACACCATATATTTT. Residues: CSASSGNTIYF.

The CDR3 spells CASSSQGSFNQPQHF. CDR3 nucleotides: TGTGCCAGCAGCTCCCAGGGAAGTTTCAATCAGCCCCAGCATTTT. The chain uses TRBV11-2 and TRBJ1-5, with D perhaps matching TRBD1 (5 bases). The CDR3 is made up of 15 amino acids. The V end was cut by 4 bases, the J end by 3 bases, with 13 bases between. In germline, CDR1 is SGHAT, CDR2 FQNNGV.

The chain has TRBV5-6 and TRBJ1-2; 8 bases are shared with TRBD1. V was clipped by 2 bases and J by 8 bases; unmatched bases: 8. In germline, CDR1 is SGHDT, CDR2 YYEEEE. This CDR3 has 14 residues. The CDR3 spells CASSLAGGASGYTF. The CDR3 coding sequence is TGTGCCAGCAGCTTAGCAGGGGGCGCAAGCGGCTACACCTTC. Based on the CDR3 plus reference TRBV5-6 and TRBJ1-2, the full variable domain is DAGVTQSPTHLIKTRGQQVTLRCSPKSGHDTVSWYQQALGQGPQFIFQYYEEEERQRGNFPDRFSGHQFPNYSSELNVNALLLGDSALYLCASSLAGGASGYTFGSGTRLTVV.

CDR3 coding DNA: TGCGCCAGCAGCTTACTGGACACTGAAGCTTTCTTT. Protein: CASSLLDTEAFF. The genes are TRBV5-1 and TRBJ1-1; D remains ambiguous. V was shortened by 2 bases and J by 3 bases, with 5 bases between the two germline ends. The CDR3 loop spans 12 amino acids. Germline CDR1 is SGHRS and CDR2 is YFSETQ.

The chain couples TRBV7-3 to TRBJ2-7; D is possibly TRBD2 (6 bases). The CDR3 consists of 14 residues. CDR1 is SGHTA, CDR2 FQGTGA, per germline. V was cut by 0 bases and J by 2 bases, with 8 bases left in between. In DNA, the CDR3 is TGTGCCAGCAGCTTAACTGGGGGGACCTACGAGCAGTACTTC. It encodes CASSLTGGTYEQYF.

J is TRBJ1-5 and V is TRBV5-5; 8 nucleotides align to TRBD1. The CDR3 is 14 residues long. Germline CDR1 SGHKS, CDR2 YYEKEE (reference sequence). V was pared by 4 bases and J by 7 bases, with 7 bases of the junction left unmatched. The CDR3 bases are TGTGCCAGCAGCCGACAGGGGTCAGGACAGCCCCAGCATTTT. This gives the protein CASSRQGSGQPQHF.

V usage is TRBV6-5 and J usage is TRBJ2-2; D is unclear. The CDR3 sequence is 14 residues long. Deletions cut 0 bases from V and 6 bases from J, with 8 bases between. Germline lookup yields CDR1 MNHEY and CDR2 SVGAGI. CDR3 sequence (DNA): TGTGCCAGCAGTTACTCGTTCGGGTCCGGGGAGCTGTTTTTT. It encodes CASSYSFGSGELFF.

This rearrangement joins TRBV7-9 to TRBJ1-5, with a weak D call TRBD1 (5 bases). Deletions cut 1 base from V and 0 bases from J, with 7 bases between. There are 15 residues in the CDR3. Germline CDR1 and CDR2: SEHNR and FQNEAQ (reference sequence). The CDR3 sequence is CASSLGQFSNQPQHF. The CDR3 nucleotides are TGTGCCAGCAGCTTAGGACAGTTTAGCAATCAGCCCCAGCATTTT.